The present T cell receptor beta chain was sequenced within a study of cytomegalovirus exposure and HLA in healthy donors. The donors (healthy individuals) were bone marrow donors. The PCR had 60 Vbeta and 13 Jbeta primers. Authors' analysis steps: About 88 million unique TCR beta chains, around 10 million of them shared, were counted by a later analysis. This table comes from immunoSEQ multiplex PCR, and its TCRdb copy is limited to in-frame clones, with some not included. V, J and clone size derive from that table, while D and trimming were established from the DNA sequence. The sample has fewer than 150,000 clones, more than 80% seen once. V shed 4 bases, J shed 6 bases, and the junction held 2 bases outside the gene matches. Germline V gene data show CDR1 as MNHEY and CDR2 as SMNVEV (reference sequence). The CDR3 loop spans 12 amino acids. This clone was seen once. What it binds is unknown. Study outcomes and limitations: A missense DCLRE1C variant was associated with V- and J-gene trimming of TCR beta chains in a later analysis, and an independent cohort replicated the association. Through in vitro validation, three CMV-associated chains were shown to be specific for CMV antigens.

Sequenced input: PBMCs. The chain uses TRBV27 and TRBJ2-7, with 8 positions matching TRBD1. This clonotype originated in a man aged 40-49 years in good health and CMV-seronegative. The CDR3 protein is CASSYDRGEQYF. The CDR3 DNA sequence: TGTGCCAGCAGTTACGACAGGGGCGAGCAGTACTTC.